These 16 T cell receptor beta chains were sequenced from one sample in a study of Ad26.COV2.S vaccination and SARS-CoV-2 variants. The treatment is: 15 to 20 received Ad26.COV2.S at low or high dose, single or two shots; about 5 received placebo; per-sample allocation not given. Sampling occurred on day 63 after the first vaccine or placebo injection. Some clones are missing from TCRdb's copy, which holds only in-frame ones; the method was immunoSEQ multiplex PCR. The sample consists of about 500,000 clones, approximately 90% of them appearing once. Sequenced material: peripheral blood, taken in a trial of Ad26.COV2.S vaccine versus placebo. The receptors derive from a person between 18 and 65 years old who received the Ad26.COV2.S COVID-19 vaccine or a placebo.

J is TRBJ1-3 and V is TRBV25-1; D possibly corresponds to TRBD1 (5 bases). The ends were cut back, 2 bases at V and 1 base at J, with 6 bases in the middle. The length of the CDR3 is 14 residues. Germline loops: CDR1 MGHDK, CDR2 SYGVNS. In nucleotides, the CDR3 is TGTGCCAGCAGTGAAGGGGGATCTGGAAACACCATATATTTT. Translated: CASSEGGSGNTIYF.

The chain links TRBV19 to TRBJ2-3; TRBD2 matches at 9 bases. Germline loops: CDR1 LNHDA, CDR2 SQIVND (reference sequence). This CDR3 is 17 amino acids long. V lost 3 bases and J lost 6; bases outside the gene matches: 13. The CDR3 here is CASSIGNLAGQVDTQYF. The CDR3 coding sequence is TGTGCCAGTAGTATTGGAAATCTAGCGGGACAAGTGGATACGCAGTATTTT.

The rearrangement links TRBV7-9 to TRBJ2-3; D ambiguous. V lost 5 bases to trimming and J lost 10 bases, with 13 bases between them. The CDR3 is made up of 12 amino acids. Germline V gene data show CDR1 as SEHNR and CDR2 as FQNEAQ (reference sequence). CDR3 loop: CASSGVRPAQYF. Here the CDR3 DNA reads TGTGCCAGCAGCGGGGTCAGGCCAGCGCAGTATTTT.

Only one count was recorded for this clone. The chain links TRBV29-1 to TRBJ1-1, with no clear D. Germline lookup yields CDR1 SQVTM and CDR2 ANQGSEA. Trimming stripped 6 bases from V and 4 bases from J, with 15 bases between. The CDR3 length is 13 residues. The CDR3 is CSVHPTGFTEAFF. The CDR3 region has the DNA TGCAGCGTCCACCCCACGGGTTTCACTGAAGCTTTCTTT.

The CDR3 reads CASSARLREPLGMGYEQYF. The DNA for the CDR3 is TGTGCCAGCAGTGCTCGTTTGCGGGAGCCGCTTGGAATGGGCTACGAGCAGTACTTC. J is TRBJ2-7 and V is TRBV2; 7 bases align to TRBD2. The CDR3 has 19 amino acids. The junction had 21 bases not matched to a gene; V was cut back by 4 bases and J by 3 bases. Germline CDR1 SNHLY, CDR2 FYNNEI.

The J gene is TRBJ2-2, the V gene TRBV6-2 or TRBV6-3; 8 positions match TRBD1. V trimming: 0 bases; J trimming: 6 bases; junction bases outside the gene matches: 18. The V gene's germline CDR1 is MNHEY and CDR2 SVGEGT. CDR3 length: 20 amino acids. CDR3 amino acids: CASSYSNYRAQGALAGELFF. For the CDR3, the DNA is TGTGCCAGCAGTTACTCGAATTACCGCGCCCAGGGGGCCTTGGCCGGGGAGCTGTTTTTT.

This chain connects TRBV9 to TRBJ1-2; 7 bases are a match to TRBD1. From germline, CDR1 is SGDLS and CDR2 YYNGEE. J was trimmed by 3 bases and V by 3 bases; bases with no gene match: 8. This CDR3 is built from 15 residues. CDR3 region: CASSAEQGEDYGYTF. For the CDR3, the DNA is TGTGCCAGCAGCGCCGAGCAGGGGGAGGACTATGGCTACACCTTC.

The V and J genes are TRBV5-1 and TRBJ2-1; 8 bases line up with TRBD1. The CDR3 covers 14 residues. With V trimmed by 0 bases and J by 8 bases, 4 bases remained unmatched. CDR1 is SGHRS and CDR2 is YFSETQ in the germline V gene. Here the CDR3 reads CASSLDGQGYEQFF. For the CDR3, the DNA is TGCGCCAGCAGCTTGGATGGACAGGGTTATGAGCAGTTCTTC.

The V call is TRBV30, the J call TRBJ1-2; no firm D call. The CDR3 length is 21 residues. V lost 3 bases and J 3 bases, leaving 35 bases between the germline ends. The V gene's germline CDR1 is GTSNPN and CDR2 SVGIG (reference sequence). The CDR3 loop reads CAWSAYPKMIGLSFGDYGYTF. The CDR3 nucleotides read TGTGCCTGGAGCGCATACCCTAAAATGATCGGCTTATCTTTCGGGGACTATGGCTACACCTTC.

The CDR3 DNA follows: TGTGCCAGCAGCTTAGGGCAGGGCCTTTCGGGAAACACCATATATTTT. Translated, it gives CASSLGQGLSGNTIYF. V gene TRBV7-9 combines with J gene TRBJ1-3; perhaps TRBD1 as D (5 bases). This CDR3 is 16 amino acids long. Trimming took off 1 base at V and 4 bases at J, with 14 bases between the two ends. From germline, CDR1 is SEHNR and CDR2 FQNEAQ (reference sequence).

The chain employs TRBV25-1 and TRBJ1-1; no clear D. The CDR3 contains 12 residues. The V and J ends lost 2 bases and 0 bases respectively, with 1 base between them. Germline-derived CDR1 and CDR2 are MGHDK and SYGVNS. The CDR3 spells CASSEMNTEAFF. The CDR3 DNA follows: TGTGCCAGCAGTGAAATGAACACTGAAGCTTTCTTT.

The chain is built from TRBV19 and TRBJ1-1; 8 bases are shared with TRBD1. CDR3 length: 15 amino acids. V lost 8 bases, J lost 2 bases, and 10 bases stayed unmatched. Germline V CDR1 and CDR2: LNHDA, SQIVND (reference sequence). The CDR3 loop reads CASEWGTGLNTEAFF. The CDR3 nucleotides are TGTGCCAGTGAGTGGGGGACAGGCCTTAACACTGAAGCTTTCTTT. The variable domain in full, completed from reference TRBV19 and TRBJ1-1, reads DGGITQSPKYLFRKEGQNVTLSCEQNLNHDAMYWYRQDPGQGLRLIYYSQIVNDFQKGDIAEGYSVSREKKESFPLTVTSAQKNPTAFYLCASEWGTGLNTEAFFGQGTRLTVV.

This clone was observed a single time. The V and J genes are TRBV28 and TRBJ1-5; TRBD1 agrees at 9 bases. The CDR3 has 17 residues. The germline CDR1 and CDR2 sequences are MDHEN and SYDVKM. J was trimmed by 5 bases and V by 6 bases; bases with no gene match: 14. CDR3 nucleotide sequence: TGTGCCAGCAGGCCGACACCCGCGGGACAGGGTTATCAGCCCCAGCATTTT. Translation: CASRPTPAGQGYQPQHF.

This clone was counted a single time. The CDR3 spells CASSLTSGINTDTQYF. The CDR3 coding sequence is TGTGCCAGTAGCTTAACTAGCGGGATAAACACAGATACGCAGTATTTT. V gene TRBV19 combines with J gene TRBJ2-3, with TRBD2 matching over 10 bases. CDR1 is LNHDA, CDR2 SQIVND, per germline (reference sequence). V was pared by 6 bases and J by 2 bases, with 8 bases of the junction left unmatched. This CDR3 is 16 amino acids long.

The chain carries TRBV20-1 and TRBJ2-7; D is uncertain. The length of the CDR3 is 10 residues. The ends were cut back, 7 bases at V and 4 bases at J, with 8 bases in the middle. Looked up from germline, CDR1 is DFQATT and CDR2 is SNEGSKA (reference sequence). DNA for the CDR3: TGCAGTGGCCGGCAGTACGAGCAGTACTTC. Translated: CSGRQYEQYF.

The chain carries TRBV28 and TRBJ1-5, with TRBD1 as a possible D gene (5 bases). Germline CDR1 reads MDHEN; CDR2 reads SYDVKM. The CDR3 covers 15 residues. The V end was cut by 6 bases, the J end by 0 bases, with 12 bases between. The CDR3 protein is CASRLRGHSNQPQHF. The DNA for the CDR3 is TGTGCCAGCAGGCTCCGAGGACATAGCAATCAGCCCCAGCATTTT.